The 7 T cell receptor beta chains below all came from one sample that was sequenced in a study of cytomegalovirus exposure and HLA in healthy donors. Primers included in the PCR were 60 Vbeta and 13 Jbeta primers. TCRdb keeps only in-frame clones here, not all; method: immunoSEQ multiplex PCR. The repertoire includes just over 150,000 clones, around 79% of them detected once, and approximately 0.89% sits in the top ten. Material for sequencing was PBMCs. The receptors here all came from a woman in her forties or fifties in good health and CMV-seropositive.

The CDR3 protein is CASSGAPSAEDTQYF. As DNA, the CDR3 is TGTGCCAGCAGTGGGGCCCCTAGCGCTGAAGATACGCAGTATTTT. V gene TRBV6-1 combines with J gene TRBJ2-3; TRBD2 is a possible D gene (6 bases). CDR1 MNHNS and CDR2 SASEGT come from the germline V gene. This CDR3 comprises 15 residues. V lost 4 bases to trimming and J lost 5 bases, with 16 bases between them.

V gene TRBV28 combines with J gene TRBJ2-5; 12 bases match TRBD2. J gave up 5 bases and V 8 bases, and 9 bases lay outside the gene matches. Germline values: CDR1 MDHEN, CDR2 SYDVKM. CDR3 size: 15 residues. The CDR3 coding sequence is TGTGCCAGCTTCAGCCTAGCGGGGGGGGCGGAGACCCAGTACTTC. The encoded protein is CASFSLAGGAETQYF.

Only one count was recorded for this clone. The chain employs TRBV7-9 and TRBJ2-7; tentatively, D is TRBD2 (5 bases). Trimming took off 2 bases at V and 7 bases at J, with 15 bases between the two ends. Germline V gene lookup returns CDR1 SEHNR and CDR2 FQNEAQ (reference sequence). This CDR3 has 14 amino acids. The CDR3 DNA follows: TGTGCCAGCAGCTTATTGGTTGTTGGCGGGGAGCAGTACTTC. Its protein is CASSLLVVGGEQYF.

The chain has TRBV28 and TRBJ1-4; TRBD1 aligns across 7 bases. The V and J ends lost 6 bases and 3 bases, in that order; junction bases with no gene match: 7. Germline CDR1 is MDHEN and CDR2 is SYDVKM. This CDR3 contains 15 residues. CDR3 coding DNA: TGTGCCAGCAGCCCAATAACAGGGGCTAATGAAAAACTGTTTTTT. This codes for CASSPITGANEKLFF.

This chain joins TRBV7-8 and TRBJ2-1, with D unclear. CDR1 is SGHVS and CDR2 is FQNEAQ in the germline V gene. The CDR3 has 13 amino acids. Trimming pared 6 bases from V and 1 base from J, leaving 7 bases between. CDR3 sequence (DNA): TGTGCCAGCAGAACCAGTTCCTACAATGAGCAGTTCTTC. Translation: CASRTSSYNEQFF.

The V call is TRBV7-8, the J call TRBJ1-4; 11 positions match TRBD1. The J segment lost 2 bases and the V segment lost 5 bases, leaving 7 bases of the junction unmatched. The CDR3 is 17 amino acids. Germline CDR1 and CDR2: SGHVS and FQNEAQ. The CDR3 sequence: CASSQWTGGRTNEKLFF. The DNA of the CDR3 is TGTGCCAGCAGCCAGTGGACAGGGGGCAGGACTAATGAAAAACTGTTTTTT.

The gene calls are TRBV19 and TRBJ1-1, with 7 positions matching TRBD1. The CDR3 covers 13 residues. Germline CDR1 LNHDA, CDR2 SQIVND (reference sequence). V was clipped by 3 bases and J by 8 bases; unmatched bases: 6. For the CDR3, the DNA is TGTGCCAGTAGTATGGTGTTGGACAGGGAAGCTTTCTTT. This codes for CASSMVLDREAFF. Supplemented by reference TRBV19 and TRBJ1-1, the full variable domain reads DGGITQSPKYLFRKEGQNVTLSCEQNLNHDAMYWYRQDPGQGLRLIYYSQIVNDFQKGDIAEGYSVSREKKESFPLTVTSAQKNPTAFYLCASSMVLDREAFFGQGTRLTVV.